The present T cell receptor beta chain was sequenced within a study of blood T cells in healthy people across ages. Combining a sample-barcoded 5' primer with a J-beta primer mix, a second PCR ran for 7 to 11 cycles. A 12-random-nucleotide template-switch adaptor tagged each cDNA molecule. One entry per CDR3 protein results from TCRdb running MiXCR on the 5' RACE reads. This sample has about 780,000 distinct CDR3 sequences, with around a quarter found just once. Each donor had roughly 10 milliliters of peripheral blood drawn. Trimming took off 8 bases at V and 4 bases at J, with 10 bases between the two ends. Germline V gene lookup returns CDR1 MNHNY and CDR2 SVGAGI (reference sequence). This CDR3 contains 12 residues. This clonotype occurred a few times. These data are also associated with another study on T cells of mothers and their children. Per that paper: Material was donated by three healthy Caucasian mothers and their six children. Each mother yielded more than 10 million TCR beta CDR3 reads. Each child yielded several million reads.

Sequenced sample: blood. The chain employs TRBV6-6 and TRBJ2-3; D unclear. The TCR comes from a boy younger than 18 in good health. CDR3 nucleotide sequence: TGTGCCAGCTCTATCGGCCCAGATACGCAGTATTTT. Amino acid sequence: CASSIGPDTQYF.